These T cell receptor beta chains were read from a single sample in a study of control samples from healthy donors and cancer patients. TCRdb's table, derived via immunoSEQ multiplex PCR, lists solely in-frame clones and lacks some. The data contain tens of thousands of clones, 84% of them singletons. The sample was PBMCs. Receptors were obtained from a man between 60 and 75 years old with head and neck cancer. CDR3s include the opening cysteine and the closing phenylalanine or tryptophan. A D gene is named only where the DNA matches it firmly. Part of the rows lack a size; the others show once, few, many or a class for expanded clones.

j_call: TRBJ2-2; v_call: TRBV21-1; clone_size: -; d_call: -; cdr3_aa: CASSKEGGNPGELFF; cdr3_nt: TGTGCCAGCAGCAAAGAGGGGGGTAACCCCGGGGAGCTGTTTTTT
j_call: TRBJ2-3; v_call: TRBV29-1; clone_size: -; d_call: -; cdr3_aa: CSAPGLGGSTDTQYF; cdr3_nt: TGCAGCGCCCCAGGGCTAGGGGGGAGCACAGATACGCAGTATTTT
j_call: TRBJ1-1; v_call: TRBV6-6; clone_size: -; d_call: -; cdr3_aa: CATETEINTEAFF; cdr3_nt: TGTGCCACCGAGACAGAAATAAACACTGAAGCTTTCTTT
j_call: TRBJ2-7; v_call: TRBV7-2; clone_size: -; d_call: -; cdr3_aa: CASSLPTGARLEQYF; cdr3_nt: TGTGCCAGCAGCTTACCCACCGGAGCGAGACTCGAGCAGTACTTC
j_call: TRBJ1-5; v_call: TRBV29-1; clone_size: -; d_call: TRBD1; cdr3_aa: CSARTGEGQPQHF; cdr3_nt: TGCAGCGCCCGTACAGGGGAGGGTCAGCCCCAGCATTTT
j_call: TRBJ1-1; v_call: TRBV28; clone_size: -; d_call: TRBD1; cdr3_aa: CASSSTGLFSEAFF; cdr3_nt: TGTGCCAGCAGTTCGACAGGGTTATTTTCTGAAGCTTTCTTT
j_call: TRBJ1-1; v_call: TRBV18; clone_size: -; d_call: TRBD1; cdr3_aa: CASSGDSEAFF; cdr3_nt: TGTGCCAGCTCCGGGGACAGTGAAGCTTTCTTT
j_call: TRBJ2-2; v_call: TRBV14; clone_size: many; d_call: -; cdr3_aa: CASSQVNIRLANTGELFF; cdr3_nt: TGTGCCAGCAGCCAAGTCAATATTCGACTAGCGAACACCGGGGAGCTGTTTTTT
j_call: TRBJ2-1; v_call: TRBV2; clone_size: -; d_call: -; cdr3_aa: CASSDLVIGNEQFF; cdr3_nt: TGTGCCAGCAGTGATCTGGTTATAGGCAATGAGCAGTTCTTC
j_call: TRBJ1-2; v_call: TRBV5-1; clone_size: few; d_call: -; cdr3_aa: CASSPGAPGRPYGYTF; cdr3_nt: TGCGCCAGCAGCCCGGGGGCCCCGGGACGTCCTTATGGCTACACCTTC
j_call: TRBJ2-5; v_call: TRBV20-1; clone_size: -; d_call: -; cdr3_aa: CSALGETQYF; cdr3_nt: TGCAGTGCTCTAGGGGAGACCCAGTACTTC
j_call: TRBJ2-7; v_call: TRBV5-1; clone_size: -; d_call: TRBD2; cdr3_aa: CASSTGTSGPPHEQYF; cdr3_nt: TGCGCCAGCAGCACCGGGACTAGCGGCCCCCCCCACGAGCAGTACTTC
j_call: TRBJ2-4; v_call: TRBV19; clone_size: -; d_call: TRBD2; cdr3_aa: CASSFPGLAGGDPRGNIQYF; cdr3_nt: TGTGCCAGTAGTTTCCCGGGACTAGCGGGAGGGGACCCCCGGGGAAACATTCAGTACTTC
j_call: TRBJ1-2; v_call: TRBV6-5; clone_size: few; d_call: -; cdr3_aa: CASRRGRLYGYTF; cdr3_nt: TGTGCCAGCAGGAGGGGACGGCTCTATGGCTACACCTTC
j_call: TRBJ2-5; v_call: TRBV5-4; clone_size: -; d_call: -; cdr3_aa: CASSLAGAQETQYF; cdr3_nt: TGTGCCAGCAGCTTGGCGGGCGCTCAAGAGACCCAGTACTTC
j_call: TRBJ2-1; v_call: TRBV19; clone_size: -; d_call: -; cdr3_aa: CATSQARYNEQFF; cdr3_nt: TGTGCCACATCGCAAGCGCGCTACAATGAGCAGTTCTTC
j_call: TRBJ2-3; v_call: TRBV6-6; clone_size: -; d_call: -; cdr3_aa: CASRGTATDTQYF; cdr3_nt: TGTGCCAGCAGGGGAACGGCCACAGATACGCAGTATTTT
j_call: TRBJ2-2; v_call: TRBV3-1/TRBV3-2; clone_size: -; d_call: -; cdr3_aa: CASSQDRSGWAGELFF; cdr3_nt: TGTGCCAGCAGCCAAGACCGGAGCGGTTGGGCCGGGGAGCTGTTTTTT
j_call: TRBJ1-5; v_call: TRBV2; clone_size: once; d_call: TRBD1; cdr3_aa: CASSIGTGPQPQHF; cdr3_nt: TGTGCCAGCAGTATCGGGACAGGGCCTCAGCCCCAGCATTTT
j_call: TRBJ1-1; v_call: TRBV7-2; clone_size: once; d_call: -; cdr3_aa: CASSSSQGYTEAFF; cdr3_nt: TGTGCCAGCAGCTCCTCGCAGGGTTACACTGAAGCTTTCTTT
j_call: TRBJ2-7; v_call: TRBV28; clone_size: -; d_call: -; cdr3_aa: CASSLGGRSYEQYF; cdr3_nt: TGTGCCAGCAGTTTAGGCGGGCGCTCCTACGAGCAGTACTTC
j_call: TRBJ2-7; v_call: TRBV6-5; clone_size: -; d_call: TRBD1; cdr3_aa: CASSYLTGGGYEQYF; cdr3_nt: TGTGCCAGCAGTTACCTCACAGGGGGCGGGTACGAGCAGTACTTC
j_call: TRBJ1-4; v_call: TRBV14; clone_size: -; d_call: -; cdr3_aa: CASSPTGGVHEKLFF; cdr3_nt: TGTGCCAGCAGCCCGACGGGAGGGGTACATGAAAAACTGTTTTTT
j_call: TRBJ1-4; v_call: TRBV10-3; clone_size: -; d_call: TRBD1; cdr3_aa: CATQNDREDEKLFF; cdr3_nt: TGTGCCACCCAAAACGACAGGGAAGACGAAAAACTGTTTTTT
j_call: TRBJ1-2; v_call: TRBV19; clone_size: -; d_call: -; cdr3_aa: CASGEGSIFYGYTF; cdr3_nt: TGTGCCAGTGGGGAGGGGAGTATCTTTTATGGCTACACCTTC
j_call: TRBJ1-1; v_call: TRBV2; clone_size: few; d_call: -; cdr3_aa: CASSEQAIMNTEAFF; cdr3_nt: TGTGCCAGCAGTGAACAGGCCATAATGAACACTGAAGCTTTCTTT
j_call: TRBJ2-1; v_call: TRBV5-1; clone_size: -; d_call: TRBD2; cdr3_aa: CASSIGLAGWNEQFF; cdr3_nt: TGCGCCAGCAGCATCGGACTAGCGGGTTGGAATGAGCAGTTCTTC
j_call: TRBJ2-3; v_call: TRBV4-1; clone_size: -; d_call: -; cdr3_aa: CASSPLSDSDTQYF; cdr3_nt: TGCGCCAGCAGCCCCCTCTCCGACTCAGATACGCAGTATTTT
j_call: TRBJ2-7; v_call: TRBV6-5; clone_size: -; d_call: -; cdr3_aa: CASSLATYSYEQYF; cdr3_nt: TGTGCCAGCAGTTTAGCGACGTATTCCTACGAGCAGTACTTC
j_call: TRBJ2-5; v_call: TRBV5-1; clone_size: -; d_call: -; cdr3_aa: CASSYFTKETQYF; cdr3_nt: TGCGCCAGCAGCTATTTCACTAAAGAGACCCAGTACTTC
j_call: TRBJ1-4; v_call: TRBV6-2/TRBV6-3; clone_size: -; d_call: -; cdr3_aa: CASSYSIRSPATNEKLFF; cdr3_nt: TGTGCCAGCAGTTACTCGATACGCAGTCCTGCAACTAATGAAAAACTGTTTTTT
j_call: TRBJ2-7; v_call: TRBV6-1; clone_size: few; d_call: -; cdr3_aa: CASSEAGGSYEQYF; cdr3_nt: TGTGCCAGCAGTGAAGCCGGGGGCTCCTACGAGCAGTACTTC
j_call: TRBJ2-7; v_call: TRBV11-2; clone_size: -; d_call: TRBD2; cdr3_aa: CASSSPQVGGGPTYEQYF; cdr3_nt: TGTGCCAGCAGCTCCCCCCAGGTGGGGGGAGGGCCGACGTACGAGCAGTACTTC
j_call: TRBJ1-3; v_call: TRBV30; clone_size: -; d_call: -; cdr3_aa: CAWSEKGISGNTIYF; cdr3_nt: TGTGCCTGGAGTGAGAAAGGGATCTCTGGAAACACCATATATTTT
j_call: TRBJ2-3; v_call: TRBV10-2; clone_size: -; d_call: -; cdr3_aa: CASSERGSTQYF; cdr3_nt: TGCGCCAGCAGTGAGAGGGGGAGTACGCAGTATTTT
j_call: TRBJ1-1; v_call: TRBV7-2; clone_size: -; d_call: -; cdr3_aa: CASSRLNTEAFF; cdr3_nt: TGTGCCAGCAGCCGTCTGAACACTGAAGCTTTCTTT
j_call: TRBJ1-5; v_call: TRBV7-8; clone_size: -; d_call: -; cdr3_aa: CASSLRGFNQPQHF; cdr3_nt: TGTGCCAGCAGCTTAAGGGGGTTCAATCAGCCCCAGCATTTT
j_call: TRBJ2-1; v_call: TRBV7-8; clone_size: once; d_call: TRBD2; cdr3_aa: CASSPRRLAGQNEQFF; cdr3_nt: TGTGCCAGCAGCCCTCGTCGGCTAGCGGGACAGAATGAGCAGTTCTTC
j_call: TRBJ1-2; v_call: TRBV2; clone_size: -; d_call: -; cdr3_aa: CASTRTKDYGYTF; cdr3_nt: TGTGCCAGCACGAGGACCAAGGACTATGGCTACACCTTC
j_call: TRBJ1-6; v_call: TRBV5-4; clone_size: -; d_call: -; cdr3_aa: CASSPTKVNSPLHF; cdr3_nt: TGTGCCAGCAGCCCCACTAAAGTTAATTCACCCCTCCACTTT
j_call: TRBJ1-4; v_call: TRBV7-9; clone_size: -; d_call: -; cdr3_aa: CAGSPLGNEKLFF; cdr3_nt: TGTGCCGGATCTCCTTTGGGGAATGAAAAACTGTTTTTT
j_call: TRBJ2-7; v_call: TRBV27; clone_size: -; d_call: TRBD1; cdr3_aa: CASSFAGTGAYEQYF; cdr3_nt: TGTGCCAGCAGTTTTGCCGGGACAGGGGCCTACGAGCAGTACTTC